This TCR beta chain was identified during a study of blood T cell repertoires in COVID-19. The data were produced by immunoSEQ multiplex PCR, yet TCRdb's version contains in-frame clones alone and is incomplete. Among 350,000 to 500,000 clones, about 88% were seen once, and the ten largest hold 1.4% to 1.5%. This clone was seen only once. The CDR3 runs 16 residues. Germline lookup yields CDR1 SGHDT and CDR2 YYEEEE. V dropped 3 bases and J dropped 6; count of bases not matched to a gene: 9. This chain connects TRBV5-6 to TRBJ2-2; 9 bases agree with TRBD1. The TCR sequence derives from a woman aged 18-35 years who had been exposed to COVID-19. Sequencing was carried out using PBMCs or T cells enriched from blood (not recorded which). The CDR3 bases are TGTGCCAGCAGCTGGGGGCTGGGACAGGGATCCGGGGAGCTGTTTTTT. Translation: CASSWGLGQGSGELFF.